This TCR beta chain derives from a study of beta chain features in type 1 diabetes. The authors reverse transcribed all of the isolated RNA, so sequencing captured expressed TCRB transcripts. For naive, central memory and regulatory T cell samples, reads averaged approximately 3.6 million. Sequenced by immunoSEQ multiplex PCR; TCRdb stores in-frame clones only, minus some. The sample lists around 400,000 clones, around 12% occurring once. This clone appeared a few times. The germline V gene has CDR1 MDHEN and CDR2 SYDVKM. Trimming at V came to 6 bases and at J to 7 bases, leaving 6 bases not matched to a gene. This CDR3 is 13 amino acids long.

Material: naive CD4+ T cells from blood. The chain is built from TRBV28 and TRBJ1-5, with 7 bases matching TRBD1. The TCR was taken from a man between 18 and 35 years old in good health. CDR3 sequence (DNA): TGTGCCAGCAGCAGACAGGGTGGACAGCCCCAGCATTTT. Translating gives CASSRQGGQPQHF.